This TCR beta chain was captured in a study of OX40 agonist ivuxolimab in advanced cancers. Findings of the study overall: At 0.1 to 3.0 mg/kg, CD4+ and CD8+ blood T cells expanded clonally by week 6.

Regarding this clone: What it recognizes is unknown.

Only in-frame clones appear in the TCRdb table, and some are missing; sequencing was by immunoSEQ multiplex PCR. The repertoire includes about 77,000 clones, 80% to 90% of them detected once, and 0.76% sits in the top ten. Excluded were patients having autoimmune disease history or systemic immunosuppression. From germline, CDR1 is SGHNT and CDR2 YENEEA. The CDR3 length is 12 residues. V gave up 10 bases and J gave up 1 base; unmatched junction bases: 3. The sequenced sample was CD4+ or CD8+ T cells sorted from blood, obtained in a trial of the OX40 agonist ivuxolimab. This sequence joins TRBV11-3 and TRBJ1-1, with 7 bases fitting TRBD1. The receptor was derived from an adult with an advanced solid tumor such as melanoma, head and neck, liver or kidney cancer. The CDR3 sequence is CATGDRNTEAFF. CDR3 DNA: TGTGCCACCGGGGACAGGAACACTGAAGCTTTCTTT.